This record concerns one T cell receptor beta chain sequence. As yet, its antigen is unknown. The CDR3 carries no conserved terminal phenylalanine or tryptophan, so it likely arises from a read error. The sample is drawn from a study of radiotherapy plus CTLA-4 blockade in lung cancer. The CDR3 length is 11 residues. CDR1 SNHLY and CDR2 FYNNEI come from the germline V gene. V dropped 9 bases and J dropped 6; count of bases not matched to a gene: 3. Measured with immunoSEQ multiplex PCR; TCRdb has only the in-frame clones, and not every one. The sample carries approximately 94,000 clones, roughly 80% recorded once. The study's findings and limits: Clones of tumor-derived TCRs expanded in blood after radiotherapy plus ipilimumab. Early blood T cell clone changes and increased post-radiation serum interferon-beta were reportedly the strongest response predictors.

Sequenced material: peripheral blood, taken from a patient treated with radiotherapy plus ipilimumab. The rearrangement links TRBV2 to TRBJ2-7; 9 bases line up with TRBD1. The clonotype comes from a human donor with non-small cell lung cancer that progressed on radiotherapy plus ipilimumab. The CDR3 DNA is TGTGCCAGACGACAGGGGGGCGAGCAGTACATC. Residues: CARRQGGEQYI.